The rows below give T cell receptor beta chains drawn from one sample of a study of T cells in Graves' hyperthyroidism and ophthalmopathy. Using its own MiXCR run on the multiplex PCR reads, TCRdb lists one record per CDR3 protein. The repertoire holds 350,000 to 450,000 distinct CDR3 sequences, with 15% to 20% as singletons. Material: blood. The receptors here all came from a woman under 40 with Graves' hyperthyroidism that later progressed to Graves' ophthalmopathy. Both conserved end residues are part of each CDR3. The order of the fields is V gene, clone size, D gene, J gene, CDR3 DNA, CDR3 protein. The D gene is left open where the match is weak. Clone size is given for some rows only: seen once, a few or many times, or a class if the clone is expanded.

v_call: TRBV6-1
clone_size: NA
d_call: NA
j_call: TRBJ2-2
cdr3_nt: TGTGCCAGCAGTGAACAGGGTAGAGGGGAGCTGTTTTTT
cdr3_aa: CASSEQGRGELFF

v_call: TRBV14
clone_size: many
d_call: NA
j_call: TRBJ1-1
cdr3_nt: TGTGCCAGCAGCCCTCAGAGAGAAGCTTTCTTT
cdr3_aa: CASSPQREAFF

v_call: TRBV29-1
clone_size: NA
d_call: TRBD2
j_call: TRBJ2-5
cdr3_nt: TGCAGCGCCCCCTTAGCGGGGGCGGAAGAGACCCAGTACTTC
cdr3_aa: CSAPLAGAEETQYF

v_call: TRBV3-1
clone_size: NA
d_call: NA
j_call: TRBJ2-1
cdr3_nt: TGTGCCAGCAGACAAGGAGGGCTATGGGACAATGAGCAGTTCTTC
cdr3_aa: CASRQGGLWDNEQFF

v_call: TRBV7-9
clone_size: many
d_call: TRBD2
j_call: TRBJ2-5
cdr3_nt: TGTGCCAGCAGCCTCCGCCAGGGACTAGCGGGACAACCCTCAAACGAGACCCAGTACTTC
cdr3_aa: CASSLRQGLAGQPSNETQYF

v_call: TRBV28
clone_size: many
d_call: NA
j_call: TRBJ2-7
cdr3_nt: TGTGCCAGCAGTAAGGGATCCTACGAGCAGTACTTC
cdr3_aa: CASSKGSYEQYF

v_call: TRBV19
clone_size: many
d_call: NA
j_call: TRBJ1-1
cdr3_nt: TGTGCCAGTAGTCCCCCACTCCGGGCCGACACTGAAGCTTTCTTT
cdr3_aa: CASSPPLRADTEAFF

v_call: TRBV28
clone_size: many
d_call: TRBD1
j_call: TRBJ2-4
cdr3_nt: TGTGCCAGCAGTTTGCGGGACAGGATCTTTCTAGCCAAAAACATTCAGTACTTC
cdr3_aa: CASSLRDRIFLAKNIQYF

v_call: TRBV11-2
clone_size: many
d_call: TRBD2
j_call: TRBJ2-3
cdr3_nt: TGTGCCAGCAGCTTTTTAGCGGGAGCGGGGGCCACAGATACGCAGTATTTT
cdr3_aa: CASSFLAGAGATDTQYF

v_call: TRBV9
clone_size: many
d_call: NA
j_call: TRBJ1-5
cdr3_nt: TGTGCCAGCAGCCTCGACATGGGGGGTCAGCCCCAGCATTTT
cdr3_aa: CASSLDMGGQPQHF

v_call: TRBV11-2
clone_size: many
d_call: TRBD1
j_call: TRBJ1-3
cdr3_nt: TGTGCCAGCAGCTGGGACAGGGACCAACCCTCTGGAAACACCATATATTTT
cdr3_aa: CASSWDRDQPSGNTIYF

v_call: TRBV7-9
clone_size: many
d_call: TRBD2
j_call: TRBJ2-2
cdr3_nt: TGTGCCAGCAGCGCCGTCAAACAAGGCAGACCCTGGGGGGGACTGTTTTTT
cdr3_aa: CASSAVKQGRPWGGLFF

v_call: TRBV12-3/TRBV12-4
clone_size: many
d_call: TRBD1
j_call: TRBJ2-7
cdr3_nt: TGTGCCAGCAGTTCGCCAGACAGGGGGCTTAGGGAGCAGTACTTC
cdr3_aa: CASSSPDRGLREQYF

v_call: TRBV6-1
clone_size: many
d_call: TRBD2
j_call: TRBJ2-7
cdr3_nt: TGTGCCAGCAGTCTACGGACTAGATTCTACGAGCAGTACTTC
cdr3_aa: CASSLRTRFYEQYF

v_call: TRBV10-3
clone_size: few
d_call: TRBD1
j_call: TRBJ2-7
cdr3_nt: TGTGCCAGTGGACAGGGAGAATCCTACGAGCAGTACTTC
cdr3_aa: CASGQGESYEQYF

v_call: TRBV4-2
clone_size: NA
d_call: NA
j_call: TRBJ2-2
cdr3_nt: TGTGCCAGCAGCCAAGAGAAGGCCTACACCGGGGAGCTGTTTTTT
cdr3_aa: CASSQEKAYTGELFF

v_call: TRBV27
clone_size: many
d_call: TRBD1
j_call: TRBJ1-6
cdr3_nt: TGTGCCAGCAGGGAACAGGGGAGGCCTAATTCACCCCTCCACTTT
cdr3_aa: CASREQGRPNSPLHF

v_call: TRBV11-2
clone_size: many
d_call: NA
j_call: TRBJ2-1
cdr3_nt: TGTGCCAGCAGCTTAGGCGGCGGGCACAATGAGCAGTTCTTC
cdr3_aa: CASSLGGGHNEQFF